The 22 T cell receptor beta chains given below trace back to one sample, sequenced in a study of T cell changes during pregnancy in multiple sclerosis. Here immunoSEQ multiplex PCR was the method, and the copy in TCRdb shows in-frame clones only, minus some. This table has about 36,000 clones, 92% appearing once. The specimen was CD4+ T cells from peripheral blood mononuclear cells, collected after pregnancy. These receptor sequences come from a female donor with multiple sclerosis, enrolled in a pregnancy study.

The chain uses TRBV25-1 and TRBJ1-4; TRBD1 matches 8 bases. The CDR3 loop spans 15 amino acids. Losses at the gene ends were 8 bases for V and 10 bases for J; bases not matched to a gene: 15. Per germline, CDR1 MGHDK and CDR2 SYGVNS. This chain's CDR3 is CASGDLIHDRGKLFF. The CDR3 nucleotides read TGTGCCAGCGGGGACTTAATACACGACAGGGGAAAACTGTTTTTT. Complete variable domain (other parts from reference TRBV25-1 and TRBJ1-4): EADIYQTPRYLVIGTGKKITLECSQTMGHDKMYWYQQDPGMELHLIHYSYGVNSTEKGDLSSESTVSRIRTEHFPLTLESARPSHTSQYLCASGDLIHDRGKLFFGSGTQLSVL.

The V gene is TRBV6-5, the J gene TRBJ1-1; D not certain. The CDR3 length is 15 residues. V dropped 0 bases and J dropped 4 bases, with 12 bases sitting between them. Germline lookup yields CDR1 MNHEY and CDR2 SVGAGI. CDR3 in DNA: TGTGCCAGCAGTTACTCGATCGTAGGCGGCACTGAAGCTTTCTTT. Residues: CASSYSIVGGTEAFF.

This clone was recorded only once. V gene TRBV19 combines with J gene TRBJ2-3; 9 bases align to TRBD2. J lost 5 bases, V lost 7 bases, and 19 bases had no gene match. There are 18 residues in the CDR3. Germline lookup yields CDR1 LNHDA and CDR2 SQIVND (reference sequence). The CDR3 sequence is CASTGGPSSGIGEDTQYF. CDR3 coding DNA: TGTGCCAGTACGGGGGGCCCCTCTAGCGGGATTGGGGAAGATACGCAGTATTTT.

This clone was seen a single time. This chain uses TRBV5-8 with TRBJ1-2; D is perhaps TRBD1 (5 bases). Trimming took off 4 bases at V and 4 bases at J, with 14 bases between the two ends. The germline V gene encodes CDR1 SGHTS and CDR2 YDEGEE. This CDR3 is 14 amino acids long. This CDR3 reads CASSPPGMGYGYTF. Here the CDR3 DNA reads TGTGCCAGCAGCCCACCAGGGATGGGCTATGGCTACACCTTC. Based on the CDR3 plus reference TRBV5-8 and TRBJ1-2, the full variable domain is EAGVTQSPTHLIKTRGQQATLRCSPISGHTSVYWYQQALGLGLQFLLWYDEGEERNRGNFPPRFSGRQFPNYSSELNVNALELEDSALYLCASSPPGMGYGYTFGSGTRLTVV.

Written as DNA, the CDR3 is TGTGCCAGCAGCCCTGGACAGGGTGATGCTGAAGCTTTCTTT. Amino acids: CASSPGQGDAEAFF. The chain links TRBV4-2 to TRBJ1-1; 8 bases are a match to TRBD1. The germline CDR1 and CDR2 sequences are LGHNA and YNFKEQ. CDR3 length equals 14 residues. V was pared by 4 bases and J by 6 bases, with 7 bases of the junction left unmatched.

V usage is TRBV4-2 and J usage is TRBJ1-5; D call uncertain. Germline assignment: CDR1 LGHNA and CDR2 YNFKEQ. The CDR3 covers 17 residues. V dropped 1 base and J dropped 3 bases, with 16 bases sitting between them. The CDR3 sequence is CASSQVRAPLDNQPQHF. Written as DNA, the CDR3 is TGTGCCAGCAGCCAAGTCCGAGCTCCCCTAGACAATCAGCCCCAGCATTTT.

This clone has a single count. This chain connects TRBV6-5 to TRBJ2-7; 9 nucleotides match TRBD1. The CDR3 is made up of 15 amino acids. From germline, CDR1 is MNHEY and CDR2 SVGAGI. V shed 6 bases and J 6 bases; nucleotides not matched to a gene: 12. The CDR3 coding sequence is TGTGCCAGCAGAAATACAGGGGGCAGAGGAGGCGAGCAGTACTTC. Translated: CASRNTGGRGGEQYF.

The gene calls are TRBV6-6 and TRBJ1-2; D remains unclear. The CDR3 sequence is 14 residues long. CDR1 MNHNY and CDR2 SVGAGI come from the germline V gene (reference sequence). Between the trimmed V and J ends, which lost 2 bases and 5 bases, there was a span of 12 bases. The CDR3 DNA is TGTGCCAGCAGTTACGACGGGTCGACGTATGGCTACACCTTC. This encodes CASSYDGSTYGYTF.

This chain links TRBV6-1 with TRBJ2-5; TRBD1 matches 8 bases. The CDR3 is made up of 20 amino acids. V shed 4 bases and J 5 bases; nucleotides not matched to a gene: 24. CDR1 MNHNS and CDR2 SASEGT come from the germline V gene. The CDR3 here is CASSVSIPRLLAGGPETQYF. CDR3 DNA: TGTGCCAGCAGTGTCTCCATCCCCCGCCTCCTCGCAGGGGGCCCTGAGACCCAGTACTTC.

The chain couples TRBV4-2 to TRBJ2-1, with D possibly matching TRBD2 (6 bases). Germline V gene lookup returns CDR1 LGHNA and CDR2 YNFKEQ. V was cut by 1 base and J by 11 bases, with 9 bases left in between. The CDR3 is 12 amino acids. The CDR3 is CASSQVRDQQFF. CDR3 nucleotides: TGTGCCAGCAGCCAAGTGCGGGACCAGCAGTTCTTC.

The V call is TRBV10-3, the J call TRBJ1-5, with 8 bases that match TRBD1. After removal of 4 bases from V and 3 bases from J, the junction contained 5 bases not matched to a gene. CDR3 size: 15 residues. Germline CDR1 is ENHRY and CDR2 is SYGVKD. CDR3: CAISAGTGLNQPQHF. The CDR3 coding sequence is TGTGCCATCAGTGCAGGGACAGGTCTCAATCAGCCCCAGCATTTT.

The chain combines TRBV11-2 with TRBJ2-1; TRBD2 agrees at 11 bases. The germline V gene has CDR1 SGHAT and CDR2 FQNNGV. This CDR3 region has 16 residues. The junction had 4 bases not matched to a gene; V was cut back by 2 bases and J by 4 bases. The CDR3 is CASSLRLAGIYNEQFF. The CDR3 coding sequence is TGTGCCAGCAGCTTAAGACTAGCGGGGATTTACAATGAGCAGTTCTTC.

The rearrangement joins TRBV2 to TRBJ2-3, with 13 positions matching TRBD2. The V and J ends lost 4 bases and 5 bases, in that order; junction bases with no gene match: 6. Germline CDR1 is SNHLY and CDR2 is FYNNEI. The CDR3 has 16 residues. CDR3 bases: TGTGCCAGCAGTGTCTGGACTAGCGGGAGTGAAGATACGCAGTATTTT. Translated: CASSVWTSGSEDTQYF. The whole variable domain, filled in from reference TRBV2 and TRBJ2-3, reads EPEVTQTPSHQVTQMGQEVILRCVPISNHLYFYWYRQILGQKVEFLVSFYNNEISEKSEIFDDQFSVERPDGSNFTLKIRSTKLEDSAMYFCASSVWTSGSEDTQYFGPGTRLTVL.

The chain links TRBV27 to TRBJ2-7; 10 nucleotides align to TRBD2. The CDR3 is 14 residues long. Germline trimming cut 6 bases from V and 6 bases from J; bases unmatched to any gene: 8. CDR1 and CDR2 from the germline V gene are MNHEY and SMNVEV (reference sequence). CDR3 amino acids: CASRQSGRVSEQYF. In DNA form, the CDR3 reads TGTGCCAGCAGACAAAGCGGGAGGGTGAGCGAGCAGTACTTC.

The chain employs TRBV6-1 and TRBJ1-4; D is uncertain. This CDR3 has 14 residues. V was trimmed by 6 bases and J by 0 bases, leaving 8 bases between them. CDR1 and CDR2 from the germline V gene are MNHNS and SASEGT. CDR3 residues: CASSSQTTNEKLFF. In nucleotides, the CDR3 is TGTGCCAGCAGCTCACAAACAACTAATGAAAAACTGTTTTTT.

The CDR3 sequence: CASSFGDRGGETQYF. CDR3 sequence (DNA): TGTGCCAGCAGCTTTGGCGACAGGGGGGGAGAGACCCAGTACTTC. The rearrangement joins TRBV11-2 to TRBJ2-5, with 9 bases identical to TRBD1. The CDR3 covers 15 residues. Unmatched junction bases numbered 6, after V lost 3 bases and J lost 4 bases. Germline V CDR1 and CDR2: SGHAT, FQNNGV.

V usage is TRBV9 and J usage is TRBJ2-2; 12 bases agree with TRBD1. Germline V gives CDR1 SGDLS, CDR2 YYNGEE. The V gene end was trimmed by 0 bases and the J gene end by 6 bases; junction bases not matched to a gene: 12. The CDR3 totals 19 residues. CDR3 coding DNA: TGTGCCAGCAGCGTAGCTCTCGGGACAGGGGGCTTATTCGCCGGGGAGCTGTTTTTT. This sequence encodes CASSVALGTGGLFAGELFF.

The rearrangement uses TRBV23-1 and TRBJ1-1; 9 bases map to TRBD1. TRBV23-1 is identified as an open reading frame with a role that is uncertain. CDR3 size: 15 residues. V was pared by 6 bases and J by 1 base, with 6 bases of the junction left unmatched. The CDR3, as DNA: TGCGCCAGCAGCTCTCTGGGACAGGGGAACACTGAAGCTTTCTTT. This codes for CASSSLGQGNTEAFF.

The chain couples TRBV19 to TRBJ1-2, with D perhaps TRBD1 (5 bases). CDR1 LNHDA and CDR2 SQIVND come from the germline V gene (reference sequence). The CDR3 has 16 residues. V lost 4 bases to trimming and J lost 8 bases, with 23 bases between them. CDR3 amino acids: CASSKTARYDVAGYTF. The CDR3 nucleotides are TGTGCCAGTAGTAAGACAGCCCGGTATGATGTGGCGGGCTACACCTTC.

The chain is built from TRBV5-1 and TRBJ1-1; D is ambiguous. In germline, CDR1 is SGHRS, CDR2 YFSETQ. Trimming took off 1 base at V and 1 base at J, with 23 bases between the two ends. The CDR3 sequence is 19 residues long. CDR3 nucleotide sequence: TGCGCCAGCAGCTTGTACTTCCTTGGCCAGCGAAGAAAGAACACTGAAGCTTTCTTT. It translates to CASSLYFLGQRRKNTEAFF.

The chain joins TRBV7-2 to TRBJ1-5, with 8 nucleotides matching TRBD1. CDR1 SGHTA and CDR2 FQGNSA come from the germline V gene. The CDR3 runs 15 residues. V shed 4 bases and J 6 bases; nucleotides not matched to a gene: 8. CDR3 region: CASSSMDRASQPQHF. DNA for the CDR3: TGTGCCAGCAGCTCTATGGACAGGGCTAGTCAGCCCCAGCATTTT.

The V gene is TRBV4-2, the J gene TRBJ1-2; 7 bases match TRBD1. The J segment lost 14 bases and the V segment lost 0 bases, leaving 9 bases of the junction unmatched. CDR3 length equals 13 residues. The V gene's germline CDR1 is LGHNA and CDR2 YNFKEQ. The CDR3: CASSQDPRQGGTF. The DNA for the CDR3 is TGTGCCAGCAGCCAAGACCCCCGACAGGGCGGAACCTTC.